These T cell receptor beta chains were read from a single sample in a study of shared clonotypes between healthy human individuals. Only in-frame clones appear in the TCRdb table, and some are missing; sequencing was by immunoSEQ multiplex PCR. The sample has fewer than 1.6 million clones, 98% to 99% seen once. Sequencing was done on a sample of naive CD4+ T cells sorted from blood. Every receptor here comes from a man younger than 40 in good health. The CDR3 runs from the conserved cysteine through the conserved F or W. A D gene is named only where the DNA matches it firmly. Only part of the rows carry a size: once, few, many, or a class if the clone is expanded.

d_call	v_call	j_call	clone_size	cdr3_aa	cdr3_nt
.	TRBV18	TRBJ1-5	.	CASSPANQPQHF	TGTGCCAGCTCACCGGCCAATCAGCCCCAGCATTTT
.	TRBV6-5	TRBJ2-6	.	CASSYSGTGANVLTF	TGTGCCAGCAGTTACTCGGGGACTGGGGCCAACGTCCTGACTTTC
.	TRBV6-6	TRBJ2-5	.	CASSYDATQETQYF	TGTGCCAGCAGTTACGATGCAACCCAAGAGACCCAGTACTTC
.	TRBV5-5	TRBJ2-1	.	CASSLRAAVSNEQFF	TGTGCCAGCAGCTTGAGGGCGGCCGTTAGCAATGAGCAGTTCTTC
TRBD2	TRBV10-3	TRBJ2-3	.	CAIGGVPDTQYF	TGTGCCATCGGGGGGGTCCCAGATACGCAGTATTTT
.	TRBV4-3	TRBJ2-3	.	CASSQGRSTDTQYF	TGCGCCAGCAGCCAGGGCAGAAGCACAGATACGCAGTATTTT
.	TRBV7-8	TRBJ2-7	.	CASSLVQGHSYEQYF	TGTGCCAGCAGCTTAGTACAGGGTCACTCCTACGAGCAGTACTTC
.	TRBV18	TRBJ1-5	.	CASSASPQPQHF	TGTGCCAGCTCAGCCTCCCCTCAGCCCCAGCATTTT
.	TRBV19	TRBJ2-5	.	CASSIGSGSIETQYF	TGTGCCAGTAGTATAGGGTCAGGGTCGATAGAGACCCAGTACTTC
.	TRBV5-5	TRBJ2-2	.	CASSLAPREEPGELFF	TGTGCCAGCAGCTTGGCCCCCAGGGAGGAGCCCGGGGAGCTGTTTTTT
TRBD1	TRBV9	TRBJ1-4	.	CASSGQTGGYEKLFF	TGTGCCAGCAGCGGACAGACAGGGGGGTACGAAAAACTGTTTTTT
.	TRBV6-5	TRBJ1-5	.	CASRGGPSGQPQHF	TGTGCCAGCAGGGGGGGCCCCTCAGGGCAGCCCCAGCATTTT
.	TRBV7-9	TRBJ2-1	.	CASSPSWSYNEQFF	TGTGCCAGCAGCCCCTCATGGTCCTACAATGAGCAGTTCTTC
TRBD2	TRBV5-1	TRBJ2-4	.	CASSLELAGVDIQYF	TGCGCCAGCAGCTTGGAGCTAGCGGGAGTAGACATTCAGTACTTC
.	TRBV7-9	TRBJ2-1	.	CASSLVGIRNTYNEQFF	TGTGCCAGCAGCTTAGTTGGGATACGGAACACCTACAATGAGCAGTTCTTC
TRBD2	TRBV11-3	TRBJ2-3	.	CASSPGLAGRPTDTQYF	TGTGCCAGCAGCCCGGGACTAGCGGGACGTCCCACAGATACGCAGTATTTT
.	TRBV2	TRBJ2-2	.	CASSVKTSTGELFF	TGTGCCAGCAGTGTAAAGACTAGCACCGGGGAGCTGTTTTTT
TRBD2	TRBV19	TRBJ2-2	once	CASSLAGATGELFF	TGTGCCAGTAGTCTAGCGGGAGCCACCGGGGAGCTGTTTTTT
.	TRBV2	TRBJ2-1	.	CASLVRPMDYNEQFF	TGTGCCAGCTTAGTCCGGCCGATGGACTACAATGAGCAGTTCTTC
.	TRBV7-6	TRBJ2-1	once	CASSPRSSGVEQFF	TGTGCCAGCAGCCCCCGGAGTTCGGGAGTTGAGCAGTTCTTC
.	TRBV29-1	TRBJ2-1	.	CSVLAFGEQFF	TGCAGCGTTCTAGCGTTTGGTGAGCAGTTCTTC
.	TRBV5-4	TRBJ2-1	.	CASSSPYRTSYNEQFF	TGTGCCAGCAGCTCCCCGTACAGGACCTCCTACAATGAGCAGTTCTTC
TRBD2	TRBV4-2	TRBJ2-2	.	CASSQGTSGRDTGELFF	TGTGCCAGCAGCCAGGGGACTAGCGGGAGGGACACCGGGGAGCTGTTTTTT
.	TRBV18	TRBJ2-6	.	CASSPRGPGANVLTF	TGTGCCAGCTCACCTCGAGGTCCTGGGGCCAACGTCCTGACTTTC
.	TRBV19	TRBJ1-4	.	CASRNSREKLFF	TGTGCCAGTAGGAATTCAAGGGAAAAACTGTTTTTT
TRBD2	TRBV11-3	TRBJ2-1	.	CASSPTGLADNEQFF	TGTGCCAGCAGCCCGACCGGACTAGCGGACAATGAGCAGTTCTTC
.	TRBV5-1	TRBJ2-4	.	CASSNGSPNGIQYF	TGCGCCAGCAGTAACGGAAGCCCCAACGGGATTCAGTACTTC
.	TRBV5-1	TRBJ1-5	.	CASSLGGKVNQPQHF	TGCGCCAGCAGCTTGGGGGGGAAGGTGAATCAGCCCCAGCATTTT
TRBD1	TRBV29-1	TRBJ1-1	.	CSVAGGHVEAFF	TGCAGCGTTGCAGGGGGACACGTTGAAGCTTTCTTT
TRBD1	TRBV9	TRBJ2-7	.	CASSETGTDSLEQYF	TGTGCCAGCAGCGAGACCGGGACAGATTCCCTCGAGCAGTACTTC
TRBD2	TRBV5-4	TRBJ2-7	.	CASSLFGTSFYEQYF	TGTGCCAGCAGCTTGTTCGGGACTAGCTTCTACGAGCAGTACTTC
.	TRBV28	TRBJ1-2	.	CASSLLDLDNYGYTF	TGTGCCAGCAGTTTACTTGACCTCGATAACTATGGCTACACCTTC
.	TRBV6-1	TRBJ1-5	.	CASTNNQPQHF	TGTGCCAGCACCAACAATCAGCCCCAGCATTTT
TRBD1	TRBV6-5	TRBJ2-1	.	CASRTTGGSYNEQFF	TGTGCCAGCAGGACCACAGGGGGCTCCTACAATGAGCAGTTCTTC
TRBD2	TRBV5-4	TRBJ2-3	.	CASSSPSGRVTDTQYF	TGTGCCAGCAGCTCACCCAGCGGGAGGGTCACAGATACGCAGTATTTT
.	TRBV29-1	TRBJ1-5	.	CSVRSGSNQPQHF	TGCAGCGTTAGATCTGGGAGCAATCAGCCCCAGCATTTT
.	TRBV7-2	TRBJ1-5	.	CASSTGPLRGQPQHF	TGTGCCAGCAGCACCGGGCCCTTACGCGGGCAGCCCCAGCATTTT
.	TRBV2	TRBJ1-5	.	CASRDPNGDNQPQHF	TGTGCCAGCAGGGACCCTAATGGGGACAATCAGCCCCAGCATTTT
.	TRBV11-2	TRBJ2-2	.	CASSLWEKHTGELFF	TGTGCCAGCAGCCTGTGGGAGAAACACACCGGGGAGCTGTTTTTT
.	TRBV6-5	TRBJ2-5	.	CASSAAPPETQYF	TGTGCCAGCAGTGCCGCACCCCCCGAGACCCAGTACTTC
TRBD1	TRBV4-1	TRBJ1-2	.	CASSQPRTGGASGYTF	TGCGCCAGCAGCCAACCTCGGACAGGGGGCGCGAGTGGCTACACCTTC
.	TRBV18	TRBJ2-7	.	CASSPPGRPYEQYF	TGTGCCAGCTCACCCCCCGGGAGACCCTACGAGCAGTACTTC
TRBD2	TRBV5-4	TRBJ2-7	.	CASSLGLAGSYEQYF	TGTGCCAGCAGCTTGGGACTAGCGGGATCCTACGAGCAGTACTTC
.	TRBV29-1	TRBJ2-3	.	CSVGGGLGTDTQYF	TGCAGCGTGGGGGGCGGACTAGGCACAGATACGCAGTATTTT
TRBD2	TRBV11-2	TRBJ2-1	.	CASSLVSGASGDNEQFF	TGTGCCAGCAGCTTAGTATCAGGGGCTAGCGGGGACAATGAGCAGTTCTTC
.	TRBV2	TRBJ2-3	.	CASKSTDTQYF	TGTGCCAGCAAGAGCACAGATACGCAGTATTTT
.	TRBV5-1	TRBJ1-1	.	CASGWGGKDTEAFF	TGCGCCAGCGGCTGGGGGGGCAAGGACACTGAAGCTTTCTTT
.	TRBV18	TRBJ1-1	.	CASSPPLSEAFF	TGTGCCAGCTCACCACCGTTAAGTGAAGCTTTCTTT
.	TRBV21-1	TRBJ2-1	.	CASRISPGSYNEQFF	TGTGCCAGCAGGATTAGTCCGGGGTCCTACAATGAGCAGTTCTTC
TRBD2	TRBV9	TRBJ2-1	.	CASSVSGLAGANEQFF	TGTGCCAGCAGCGTCAGCGGACTAGCGGGAGCCAATGAGCAGTTCTTC
.	TRBV19	TRBJ2-5	.	CASSNRPQETQYF	TGTGCCAGTAGTAACCGGCCCCAAGAGACCCAGTACTTC
.	TRBV7-6	TRBJ2-5	.	CASSQRPEETQYF	TGTGCCAGCAGCCAGAGGCCGGAGGAGACCCAGTACTTC
.	TRBV19	TRBJ1-5	.	CASSQRTGNQPQHF	TGTGCCAGTAGCCAACGGACAGGCAATCAGCCCCAGCATTTT
TRBD2	TRBV7-8	TRBJ2-7	.	CASSLATVRREGYEQYF	TGTGCCAGCAGCTTAGCCACGGTTCGGCGGGAGGGCTACGAGCAGTACTTC